The present T cell receptor (beta chain) was sequenced within a study of CXCR3-negative and CXCR3-positive naive CD8 T cells. Broader study findings: TRB CDR3 properties indicated TCR strength, while surface CD5 was similar across naive subsets. Higher TRB CDR3 hydrophobicity marked CXCR3-positive naive cells relative to CXCR3-negative naive cells. Cryopreserved cells showed partially decreased CXCR3 expression, and most assays used fresh PBMCs.

Libraries of TRB cDNA were made by 5' RACE and carried UMIs. Using the 5' RACE reads, TCRdb records one entry per CDR3 protein without DNA. The sample yields some 140,000 distinct CDR3 sequences, of which the top ten take up 0.45% to 0.6%. On this clonotype itself: The antigen remains undetermined.

The CDR3 contains 16 residues. Germline CDR1 and CDR2: MDHEN and SYDVKM. The chain joins TRBV28 to TRBJ2-1; TCRdb proposes TRBD1, but this gene call is untestable without DNA. Sequenced input: naive CXCR3+ CD8+ T cells from blood. As to subset: CD45RO-CCR7+CD27+CD95- naive CD8+ T cells expressing CXCR3 (TNR3+). This clonotype was obtained from a human donor in good health. Some clones in this sample may be carry-over from other donors' samples. The CDR3 here is CASSFRRDRRFNEQFF.